The 29 T cell receptor beta chains below were found in one sample sequenced in a study of cytomegalovirus exposure and HLA in healthy donors. 13 Jbeta primers and 60 Vbeta primers were used for the PCR. TCRdb keeps only in-frame clones here, not all; method: immunoSEQ multiplex PCR. The data show around 190,000 clones, with 79% seen just once and around 4.3% held by the top ten. Material for sequencing was PBMCs. All receptors come from a woman aged 25 to 39 in good health and CMV-seropositive.

The chain couples TRBV19 to TRBJ1-2; TRBD1 is a possible D gene (5 bases). Per the germline V gene, CDR1 is LNHDA and CDR2 is SQIVND (reference sequence). The CDR3 extends over 17 amino acids. V was trimmed by 7 bases and J by 4 bases, leaving 25 bases between them. The CDR3 loop is CASTPPRRGGHLYGYTF. The CDR3 bases are TGTGCCAGTACCCCACCCCGGCGAGGTGGACACCTCTATGGCTACACCTTC.

The gene calls are TRBV5-6 and TRBJ2-5; maybe TRBD1 (6 bases). The germline V gene has CDR1 SGHDT and CDR2 YYEEEE. Trimming removed 2 bases from V and 3 bases from J, with 8 bases in between. This CDR3 comprises 13 residues. The CDR3 DNA follows: TGTGCCAGCAGCTTTGGGGGCAAAGAGACCCAGTACTTC. It is translated as CASSFGGKETQYF.

J is TRBJ2-7 and V is TRBV4-2, with no clear D. Germline lookup yields CDR1 LGHNA and CDR2 YNFKEQ. Trimming pared 1 base from V and 2 bases from J, leaving 9 bases between. This CDR3 is built from 14 residues. This CDR3 is CASSQGQATYEQYF. DNA of the CDR3: TGTGCCAGCAGCCAAGGGCAGGCCACCTACGAGCAGTACTTC.

In this sample, this clone turned up a few times. The V call is TRBV7-6, the J call TRBJ2-7; 9 bases map to TRBD1. Germline V lookup: CDR1 SGHVS, CDR2 FNYEAQ. V was clipped by 1 base and J by 6 bases; unmatched bases: 7. This CDR3 has 15 residues. The CDR3 region is CASSLGDRDGSEQYF. CDR3 DNA: TGTGCCAGCAGCTTAGGGGACAGGGATGGTAGCGAGCAGTACTTC.

This clone came up once. The gene calls are TRBV5-4 and TRBJ2-3; TRBD2 aligns across 12 bases. Germline CDR1 reads SGHNT; CDR2 reads YYREEE (reference sequence). With 2 bases clipped from V and 8 bases from J, the junction kept 9 bases outside the gene matches. The CDR3 contains 16 residues. Here the CDR3 reads CASSFGLAGGHGTQYF. CDR3 DNA: TGTGCCAGCAGCTTTGGGCTAGCGGGGGGGCATGGTACGCAGTATTTT.

This chain links TRBV18 with TRBJ2-7, with no clear D. This CDR3 region has 13 residues. V was pared by 1 base and J by 12 bases, with 16 bases between. Germline assignment: CDR1 KGHSH and CDR2 LQKENI. Here the CDR3 reads CASSPRPRDTLYF. CDR3 DNA sequence: TGTGCCAGCTCACCACGCCCACGCGACACCCTGTACTTC.

This clone has only one observation. The rearrangement joins TRBV4-1 to TRBJ2-4; D is perhaps TRBD1 (7 bases). The CDR3 consists of 17 residues. Trimming took off 2 bases at V and 2 bases at J, with 16 bases between the two ends. Germline CDR1 MGHRA, CDR2 YSYEKL. In DNA form, the CDR3 reads TGCGCCAGCAGCCAACCAATACAGGGGAGGACCAAAAACATTCAGTACTTC. Translated, it gives CASSQPIQGRTKNIQYF.

J is TRBJ2-1 and V is TRBV27; 8 nucleotides line up with TRBD1. Trimming took 3 bases from V and 4 from J; bases not matched to a gene: 5. Germline assignment: CDR1 MNHEY and CDR2 SMNVEV (reference sequence). The CDR3 extends over 15 amino acids. The CDR3 DNA follows: TGTGCCAGCAGTTTGGGGGGACAGGTATACAATGAGCAGTTCTTC. Protein sequence: CASSLGGQVYNEQFF.

The chain has TRBV27 and TRBJ1-5; 8 bases map to TRBD1. Unmatched junction bases numbered 5, after V lost 2 bases and J lost 5 bases. The CDR3 sequence is 15 residues long. The V gene's germline CDR1 is MNHEY and CDR2 SMNVEV (reference sequence). CDR3 loop: CASSLTTGDDQPQHF. DNA for the CDR3: TGTGCCAGCAGTTTAACGACAGGGGACGATCAGCCCCAGCATTTT.

V gene TRBV4-2 combines with J gene TRBJ2-2; 10 bases align to TRBD2. Per germline, CDR1 LGHNA and CDR2 YNFKEQ. The CDR3 contains 17 residues. J was trimmed by 5 bases and V by 1 base; bases with no gene match: 7. The CDR3 sequence is CASSQVTSGMGTGELFF. Here the CDR3 DNA reads TGTGCCAGCAGCCAAGTCACTAGCGGGATGGGGACCGGGGAGCTGTTTTTT.

The chain links TRBV4-2 to TRBJ1-1, with D tentatively TRBD1 (6 bases). With 4 bases removed from V and 0 bases from J, the gap between germline ends came to 9 bases. CDR3 length: 14 amino acids. Looked up from germline, CDR1 is LGHNA and CDR2 is YNFKEQ. The chain's CDR3 is CASSPDRLNTEAFF. DNA for the CDR3: TGTGCCAGCAGCCCTGACAGGTTGAACACTGAAGCTTTCTTT.

The chain combines TRBV13 with TRBJ1-5, with TRBD1 matching 8 bases. This CDR3 spans 17 amino acids. CDR1 is PRHDT, CDR2 FYEKMQ, per germline (reference sequence). V dropped 0 bases and J dropped 2; count of bases not matched to a gene: 6. As DNA, the CDR3 is TGTGCCAGCAGCTTAGGGCCAGGGGGCTATGGCAATCAGCCCCAGCATTTT. This gives the protein CASSLGPGGYGNQPQHF.

The V call is TRBV19, the J call TRBJ1-1; 7 nucleotides agree with TRBD1. The germline gives CDR1 LNHDA, CDR2 SQIVND (reference sequence). This CDR3 has 14 amino acids. Trimming removed 6 bases from V and 1 base from J; junction bases left unmatched: 5. This CDR3 is CASSLGQQNTEAFF. In DNA, the CDR3 is TGTGCCAGTAGCTTGGGACAGCAGAACACTGAAGCTTTCTTT. Complete variable domain (other parts from reference TRBV19 and TRBJ1-1): DGGITQSPKYLFRKEGQNVTLSCEQNLNHDAMYWYRQDPGQGLRLIYYSQIVNDFQKGDIAEGYSVSREKKESFPLTVTSAQKNPTAFYLCASSLGQQNTEAFFGQGTRLTVV.

About this clone: The junction does not match germline at one end; this may be a read error. This chain joins TRBV7-9 and TRBJ1-1; weak D call: TRBD1 (6 bases). CDR1 and CDR2 from the germline V gene are SEHNR and FQNEAQ (reference sequence). The length of the CDR3 is 18 residues. CDR3 in amino acids: CSSSLWGDRPSKGTEAFF. The CDR3 coding sequence is TGTTCCAGCAGCTTATGGGGCGACAGGCCGTCTAAAGGCACTGAAGCTTTCTTT.

V is TRBV5-1 and J is TRBJ2-1, with TRBD2 identical over 7 bases. The J segment lost 4 bases and the V segment lost 2 bases, leaving 9 bases of the junction unmatched. CDR1 SGHRS and CDR2 YFSETQ come from the germline V gene. This CDR3 comprises 16 residues. The CDR3 region has the DNA TGCGCCAGCAGCTTCCCCGGGACTACCGTGTACAATGAGCAGTTCTTC. It is translated as CASSFPGTTVYNEQFF. The variable domain in full, with the rest retrieved from reference TRBV5-1 and TRBJ2-1, is KAGVTQTPRYLIKTRGQQVTLSCSPISGHRSVSWYQQTPGQGLQFLFEYFSETQRNKGNFPGRFSGRQFSNSRSEMNVSTLELGDSALYLCASSFPGTTVYNEQFFGPGTRLTVL.

This clone was recorded a few times. The chain is built from TRBV5-5 and TRBJ1-4, with D unresolved. With 0 bases removed from V and 11 bases from J, the gap between germline ends came to 8 bases. This CDR3 spans 12 amino acids. CDR1 is SGHKS and CDR2 is YYEKEE in the germline V gene (reference sequence). The CDR3 DNA follows: TGTGCCAGCAGCTTGGACGGGGTCAAACTGTTTTTT. Amino acid sequence: CASSLDGVKLFF.

This sequence joins TRBV5-6 and TRBJ2-2; tentative D call: TRBD2 (6 bases). V dropped 0 bases and J dropped 4 bases, with 13 bases sitting between them. The germline gives CDR1 SGHDT, CDR2 YYEEEE. The CDR3 sequence is 16 residues long. This CDR3 is CASSLANAGPTGELFF. For the CDR3, the DNA is TGTGCCAGCAGCTTGGCCAACGCGGGGCCCACCGGGGAGCTGTTTTTT.

The genes are TRBV7-2 and TRBJ1-5; possible D gene TRBD1, 6 bases. The CDR3 is 15 amino acids. The germline CDR1 and CDR2 sequences are SGHTA and FQGNSA. V was pared by 1 base and J by 2 bases, with 9 bases between. DNA of the CDR3: TGTGCCAGCAGCTTAGAATGGGGGCGCAATCAGCCCCAGCATTTT. Amino acid sequence: CASSLEWGRNQPQHF.

This clone was detected only a few times. V usage is TRBV6-4 and J usage is TRBJ2-4; D might be TRBD1 (6 bases). Germline V gene lookup returns CDR1 MRHNA and CDR2 SNTAGT. V gave up 4 bases and J gave up 6 bases, with 19 bases separating them. The CDR3 has 16 residues. The CDR3 DNA sequence: TGTGCCAGCAGTGTCACGGGACACAGTATTGGAAACATTCAGTACTTC. Encoded protein: CASSVTGHSIGNIQYF.

This rearrangement joins TRBV5-1 to TRBJ2-2; TRBD1 agrees at 9 bases. Per the germline V gene, CDR1 is SGHRS and CDR2 is YFSETQ. V was pared by 2 bases and J by 2 bases, with 4 bases of the junction left unmatched. This CDR3 has 16 residues. CDR3 bases: TGCGCCAGCAGCTTAATACAGGGGGCTAACACCGGGGAGCTGTTTTTT. Encoded protein: CASSLIQGANTGELFF.

The V call is TRBV7-6, the J call TRBJ2-2, with 12 bases that match TRBD2. Germline V gene lookup returns CDR1 SGHVS and CDR2 FNYEAQ. The CDR3 runs 15 residues. The trim removed 5 bases at V and 5 bases at J, leaving 3 bases unmatched. CDR3 nucleotide sequence: TGTGCCAGCAGCAAGCTAGCGGGGGGGACCGGGGAGCTGTTTTTT. This encodes CASSKLAGGTGELFF.

Remarks on this clone: This same CDR3 is encoded by further DNA sequences in the sample. V and J are TRBV19 and TRBJ1-1; 12 bases are shared with TRBD1. CDR1 LNHDA and CDR2 SQIVND come from the germline V gene (reference sequence). V lost 5 bases and J lost 3; bases outside the gene matches: 4. The CDR3 has 15 amino acids. The DNA for the CDR3 is TGTGCCAGTAGTCTGGGACAGGGGGCATACACTGAAGCTTTCTTT. This codes for CASSLGQGAYTEAFF.

Only a few counts were recorded for this clone. The V call is TRBV5-1, the J call TRBJ1-1; 7 bases align to TRBD1. Germline lookup yields CDR1 SGHRS and CDR2 YFSETQ. CDR3 length: 14 residues. Trimming took 4 bases from V and 5 from J; bases not matched to a gene: 8. The CDR3 bases are TGCGCCAGCAGCCAGGGACAGCCCAAGACTGAAGCTTTCTTT. Translating it yields CASSQGQPKTEAFF.

The chain couples TRBV5-4 to TRBJ2-7; 7 nucleotides align to TRBD1. This CDR3 contains 14 residues. Trimming cost V 4 bases and J 2 bases; bases outside gene matches: 6. The V gene's germline CDR1 is SGHNT and CDR2 YYREEE (reference sequence). CDR3 loop: CASSLGQGAYEQYF. CDR3 bases: TGTGCCAGCAGCCTCGGGCAGGGGGCCTACGAGCAGTACTTC.

The chain links TRBV9 to TRBJ2-3; maybe TRBD2 (5 bases). CDR3 size: 16 residues. Trimming stripped 0 bases from V and 0 bases from J, with 11 bases between. The germline V gene has CDR1 SGDLS and CDR2 YYNGEE. In DNA form, the CDR3 reads TGTGCCAGCAGCGTAGGTGGCGGGTTCAGCACAGATACGCAGTATTTT. This gives the protein CASSVGGGFSTDTQYF.

The V gene is TRBV5-1, the J gene TRBJ1-1; 7 nucleotides align to TRBD1. J lost 5 bases, V lost 4 bases, and 11 bases had no gene match. This CDR3 has 15 residues. Germline lookup yields CDR1 SGHRS and CDR2 YFSETQ. CDR3 loop: CASSTSRGLETEAFF. CDR3 in DNA: TGCGCCAGCAGCACCTCCAGGGGGTTGGAGACTGAAGCTTTCTTT.

The CDR3 DNA is TGTGCCAGTAGTATGCTTCGGGGGTTGAACACTGAAGCTTTCTTT. Residues: CASSMLRGLNTEAFF. V usage is TRBV19 and J usage is TRBJ1-1; D may be TRBD1 (5 bases). CDR3 length: 15 amino acids. V dropped 3 bases and J dropped 0 bases, with 11 bases sitting between them. CDR1 is LNHDA and CDR2 is SQIVND in the germline V gene (reference sequence).

This clone has more than one count but fewer than ten. The J gene is TRBJ2-1, the V gene TRBV2; the D gene is possibly TRBD2 (5 bases). The germline V gene encodes CDR1 SNHLY and CDR2 FYNNEI. The CDR3 runs to 13 residues. The V and J ends lost 4 bases and 8 bases respectively, with 12 bases between them. DNA of the CDR3: TGTGCCAGCAGTGTGGAACACGGGGATGAGCAGTTCTTC. This encodes CASSVEHGDEQFF.

The chain uses TRBV5-1 and TRBJ2-3, with D uncertain. Trimming took off 2 bases at V and 2 bases at J, with 3 bases between the two ends. The CDR3 is made up of 12 amino acids. CDR1 SGHRS and CDR2 YFSETQ come from the germline V gene. The CDR3 nucleotides are TGCGCCAGCAGCTTTAACACAGATACGCAGTATTTT. Its translation is CASSFNTDTQYF.